The 24 T cell receptor beta chains below all came from one sample that was sequenced in a study of T cell responses to AZD1222 COVID-19 vaccine. This table comes from immunoSEQ multiplex PCR, and its TCRdb copy is limited to in-frame clones, with some not included. The sample lists over 85,000 clones; approximately 90% were seen once. This material consisted of peripheral blood, taken on day 0 of AZD1222 vaccination. The receptors here all came from an adult in good health.

The J gene is TRBJ2-7, the V gene TRBV29-1; D perhaps matches TRBD2 (5 bases). Trimming took 7 bases from V and 0 from J, leaving 13 bases between them. Germline CDR1 SQVTM, CDR2 ANQGSEA. The CDR3 totals 13 residues. CDR3: CSARDAGSYEQYF. The DNA for the CDR3 is TGCAGCGCTAGAGACGCGGGCTCCTACGAGCAGTACTTC.

J is TRBJ2-5 and V is TRBV28; 11 bases map to TRBD2. The ends lost 5 bases at V and 4 bases at J; junction bases unmatched: 9. The germline gives CDR1 MDHEN, CDR2 SYDVKM. The CDR3 has 16 residues. Here the CDR3 reads CASSRELAGVRETQYF. CDR3 in DNA: TGTGCCAGCAGTCGTGAACTAGCGGGAGTTAGAGAGACCCAGTACTTC.

As for this clone: The sample carries other DNA sequences with the same CDR3. The chain recombines TRBV9 with TRBJ1-2, with D uncertain. In germline, CDR1 is SGDLS, CDR2 YYNGEE. Deletions cut 0 bases from V and 2 bases from J, with 8 bases between. This CDR3 is 14 amino acids long. DNA for the CDR3: TGTGCCAGCAGCGTAGCCCCTGGGAACTATGGCTACACCTTC. Amino acid sequence: CASSVAPGNYGYTF.

This chain connects TRBV6-5 to TRBJ1-1, with a tentative D call TRBD1 (5 bases). There are 13 residues in the CDR3. V was cut by 7 bases and J by 5 bases, with 14 bases left in between. Germline CDR1 MNHEY, CDR2 SVGAGI. The CDR3 sequence is CASIQAFRTEAFF. DNA of the CDR3: TGTGCCAGCATACAGGCTTTTAGGACTGAAGCTTTCTTT.

The chain is built from TRBV19 and TRBJ1-5; no clear D. The CDR3 runs to 17 residues. Per the germline V gene, CDR1 is LNHDA and CDR2 is SQIVND (reference sequence). Trimming took 1 base from V and 0 from J, leaving 13 bases between them. For the CDR3, the DNA is TGTGCCAGTAGTATAGGTAGGCAGACTTATAGCAATCAGCCCCAGCATTTT. As protein: CASSIGRQTYSNQPQHF.

This sequence joins TRBV6-6 and TRBJ2-5; unclear D gene. Deletions cut 2 bases from V and 5 bases from J, with 9 bases between. Germline V CDR1 and CDR2: MNHNY, SVGAGI (reference sequence). The CDR3 is 13 residues long. The CDR3 spells CASSYQASETQYF. CDR3 coding DNA: TGTGCCAGCAGTTACCAGGCCTCGGAGACCCAGTACTTC.

The genes are TRBV6-6 and TRBJ2-1; TRBD1 might be the D (6 bases). The V gene lost 5 bases and the J gene lost 6 bases, with 20 bases spanning the gap. Per germline, CDR1 MNHNY and CDR2 SVGAGI (reference sequence). This CDR3 spans 16 amino acids. The CDR3 here is CASSLRLGALPNEQFF. The CDR3 coding sequence is TGTGCCAGCAGTCTCCGTTTGGGGGCGCTCCCCAATGAGCAGTTCTTC.

V gene TRBV5-1 combines with J gene TRBJ1-1, with 8 bases aligning to TRBD1. V lost 0 bases to trimming and J lost 9 bases; unmatched junction nucleotides: 4. CDR1 SGHRS and CDR2 YFSETQ come from the germline V gene. The CDR3 sequence is 13 residues long. In DNA form, the CDR3 reads TGCGCCAGCAGCTTGGTAGCAGGGGGCAAAGCTTTCTTT. It encodes CASSLVAGGKAFF.

J is TRBJ1-2 and V is TRBV7-2, with D perhaps TRBD1 (5 bases). This CDR3 has 13 amino acids. The ends were cut back, 5 bases at V and 4 bases at J, with 11 bases in the middle. Per the germline V gene, CDR1 is SGHTA and CDR2 is FQGNSA. CDR3 protein: CASSPPGRYGYTF. Here the CDR3 DNA reads TGTGCCAGCAGCCCACCGGGACGCTATGGCTACACCTTC.

V and J are TRBV7-3 and TRBJ2-7, with TRBD1 as a possible D gene (5 bases). The CDR3 length is 15 residues. From germline, CDR1 is SGHTA and CDR2 FQGTGA. V was clipped by 8 bases and J by 2 bases, with 19 bases between them. Here the CDR3 reads CASPSAGRLTYEQYF. CDR3 sequence (DNA): TGTGCCAGCCCGAGCGCAGGGCGTCTCACCTACGAGCAGTACTTC.

The V call is TRBV9, the J call TRBJ2-7; D is possibly TRBD2 (6 bases). Between the trimmed V and J ends, which lost 0 bases and 0 bases, there was a span of 16 bases. The CDR3 has 17 residues. CDR1 and CDR2 (germline): SGDLS, YYNGEE. The CDR3 nucleotides are TGTGCCAGCAGCGTAGCTGACCTGGCGGGGAGCTCCTACGAGCAGTACTTC. As protein: CASSVADLAGSSYEQYF.

This clone was picked up a small number of times. The V and J genes are TRBV7-9 and TRBJ2-7; D remains unclear. Germline CDR1 SEHNR, CDR2 FQNEAQ (reference sequence). This CDR3 has 11 amino acids. V was shortened by 1 base and J by 7 bases, with 5 bases between the two germline ends. DNA for the CDR3: TGTGCCAGCAGCTTAGAGGTAGAGCAGTACTTC. This translates into CASSLEVEQYF.

A few counts support this clone. The chain uses TRBV11-1 and TRBJ2-1, with D hard to call. The ends were cut back, 3 bases at V and 5 bases at J, with 14 bases in the middle. This CDR3 has 15 residues. Germline V gene lookup returns CDR1 SGHAT and CDR2 FQDESV (reference sequence). The DNA for the CDR3 is TGTGCCAGCAGCTTCTCCGCCGACCTACACAATGAGCAGTTCTTC. It yields the protein CASSFSADLHNEQFF. The complete variable domain, with remaining parts taken from reference TRBV11-1 and TRBJ2-1, reads EAEVAQSPRYKITEKSQAVAFWCDPISGHATLYWYRQILGQGPELLVQFQDESVVDDSQLPKDRFSAERLKGVDSTLKIQPAELGDSAMYLCASSFSADLHNEQFFGPGTRLTVL.

The rearrangement joins TRBV29-1 to TRBJ2-7; TRBD1 aligns across 7 bases. Germline-derived CDR1 and CDR2 are SQVTM and ANQGSEA. This CDR3 region has 14 residues. Germline trimming cut 6 bases from V and 7 bases from J; bases unmatched to any gene: 15. CDR3 region: CSVRSRDSGLEQYF. The CDR3, as DNA: TGCAGCGTCCGAAGCCGGGACAGTGGCTTGGAGCAGTACTTC.

The chain links TRBV7-2 to TRBJ2-5; 14 positions match TRBD2. CDR3 size: 16 residues. The V segment lost 5 bases and the J segment 5 bases; nucleotides outside the gene matches: 7. Germline V gives CDR1 SGHTA, CDR2 FQGNSA. CDR3 nucleotide sequence: TGTGCCAGCAGCCCTGGACTAGCGGGGGGCGGTGAGACCCAGTACTTC. Translating gives CASSPGLAGGGETQYF.

V usage is TRBV12-5 and J usage is TRBJ2-2; D is unclear. CDR3 size: 13 residues. Germline CDR1 reads LGHNT; CDR2 reads FRNRAP. V lost 2 bases and J 2 bases, leaving 3 bases between the germline ends. CDR3: CASGLTNTGELFF. DNA for the CDR3: TGTGCTAGTGGTTTGACCAACACCGGGGAGCTGTTTTTT.

The genes are TRBV6-5 and TRBJ2-7; D unclear. The V end was cut by 7 bases, the J end by 4 bases, with 8 bases between. The length of the CDR3 is 11 residues. From germline, CDR1 is MNHEY and CDR2 SVGAGI. The CDR3 region is CASTWIYEQYF. The CDR3 bases are TGTGCCAGCACCTGGATTTACGAGCAGTACTTC.

The chain has TRBV6-5 and TRBJ2-6; a possible D gene is TRBD1 (5 bases). V dropped 6 bases and J dropped 12 bases, with 21 bases sitting between them. In germline, CDR1 is MNHEY, CDR2 SVGAGI. There are 15 residues in the CDR3. The CDR3 sequence is CASRRTSTGQGVLTF. The DNA for the CDR3 is TGTGCCAGCAGGCGCACAAGCACCGGCCAGGGCGTCCTGACTTTC.

The J gene is TRBJ2-3, the V gene TRBV28; D is possibly TRBD2 (6 bases). Germline V gene data show CDR1 as MDHEN and CDR2 as SYDVKM. Trimming shortened V by 11 bases and J by 4 bases, and 16 bases separated the two germline ends. The CDR3 consists of 13 residues. Written as DNA, the CDR3 is TGTGCCGGGGGGTATGGAGGGGCAGATACGCAGTATTTT. Translation gives CAGGYGGADTQYF. The full variable domain, its missing parts supplied by reference TRBV28 and TRBJ2-3, is DVKVTQSSRYLVKRTGEKVFLECVQDMDHENMFWYRQDPGLGLRLIYFSYDVKMKEKGDIPEGYSVSREKKERFSLILESASTNQTSMYLCAGGYGGADTQYFGPGTRLTVL.

This rearrangement joins TRBV12-3 or TRBV12-4 to TRBJ1-5; D unclear. V dropped 0 bases and J dropped 5 bases, with 5 bases sitting between them. This CDR3 has 13 amino acids. CDR3 bases: TGTGCCAGCAGTTTAGCAAGATATCAGCCCCAGCATTTT. Translating gives CASSLARYQPQHF.

This clone has a single count. This chain links TRBV18 with TRBJ1-5, with D possibly TRBD1 on 5 matching bases. V shed 6 bases and J shed 2 bases, with 8 bases lying between them. In germline, CDR1 is KGHSH, CDR2 LQKENI. The CDR3 contains 13 residues. The CDR3 DNA follows: TGTGCCAGCTCCCGGGGGGGCAATCAGCCCCAGCATTTT. It is translated as CASSRGGNQPQHF.

About this clone: This CDR3 is also generated by other DNA sequences in the sample. The chain employs TRBV9 and TRBJ2-1; no definite D call. CDR1 is SGDLS and CDR2 is YYNGEE in the germline V gene. V was clipped by 0 bases and J by 4 bases, with 2 bases between them. This CDR3 spans 12 amino acids. The CDR3 DNA reads as TGTGCCAGCAGCGTAGGTTACAATGAGCAGTTCTTC. This translates into CASSVGYNEQFF.

The chain recombines TRBV14 with TRBJ1-2; D is possibly TRBD1 (5 bases). The germline V gene has CDR1 SGHDN and CDR2 FVKESK. CDR3 length: 13 amino acids. V gave up 4 bases and J gave up 2 bases, with 8 bases separating them. Here the CDR3 DNA reads TGTGCCAGCAGCCCTTGGGGGAACTATGGCTACACCTTC. It translates to CASSPWGNYGYTF.

Only one count was recorded for this clone. This chain uses TRBV29-1 with TRBJ1-2; D gene uncertain. The germline V and J ends were trimmed by 3 bases and 5 bases, with 4 bases remaining between them. The V gene's germline CDR1 is SQVTM and CDR2 ANQGSEA. There are 10 residues in the CDR3. In nucleotides, the CDR3 is TGCAGCGTTGACGAATATGGCTACACCTTC. Translated: CSVDEYGYTF.